This is a list of T cell receptor beta chains from one sample in a study of CD8 T cells in Susac syndrome. TCRdb ran MiXCR on the immunoSEQ multiplex PCR reads and lists one entry per CDR3 protein. The data show over 150,000 distinct CDR3 sequences, 90% to 96% seen once. The source material was CD4+ T cells from PBMCs. These receptor sequences come from a human donor with Susac syndrome. The CDR3 runs from the conserved cysteine through the conserved F or W. Each record gives: CDR3 protein, CDR3 DNA, clone size, V gene, D gene, J gene. A D gene is named only where the DNA matches it firmly. Size tells how often a clone was seen (once, few, many) or the class of an expanded clone, and some rows leave it out.

CASSLGTSGNTIYF TGTGCCAGCAGCCTCGGGACATCTGGAAACACCATATATTTT . TRBV9 . TRBJ1-3
CSALEDSNQPQHF TGCAGTGCTCTTGAGGACAGCAATCAGCCCCAGCATTTT once TRBV20-1 . TRBJ1-5
CASSETTGTGETQYF TGTGCCAGCAGCGAGACTACCGGGACGGGGGAGACCCAGTACTTC . TRBV5-4 . TRBJ2-5
CAWSETGKPNNEQFF TGTGCCTGGAGTGAGACGGGAAAGCCCAACAATGAGCAGTTCTTC . TRBV30 . TRBJ2-1
CASSPLTSVETQYF TGTGCCAGCAGCCCATTGACTAGCGTGGAGACCCAGTACTTC . TRBV7-2 TRBD2 TRBJ2-5
CASGGTENLYGYTF TGTGCCAGCGGAGGGACGGAAAACCTCTATGGCTACACCTTC once TRBV6-2/TRBV6-3 . TRBJ1-2
CASSPGQTETQYF TGTGCCAGCTCACCCGGGCAGACAGAGACCCAGTACTTC . TRBV18 . TRBJ2-5
CAWSVSGDTQYF TGTGCCTGGAGTGTATCGGGGGATACGCAGTATTTT . TRBV30 . TRBJ2-3
CASSLSQDTEAFF TGCGCCAGCAGCCTATCCCAGGACACTGAAGCTTTCTTT . TRBV5-1 . TRBJ1-1
CASSSATSIGTQYF TGTGCCAGCAGTTCGGCGACTAGTATCGGGACCCAGTACTTC . TRBV6-2/TRBV6-3 . TRBJ2-5
CSARSATGFDEKLFF TGCAGTGCTAGATCCGCGACAGGGTTCGATGAAAAACTGTTTTTT . TRBV20-1 TRBD1 TRBJ1-4
CASSYEAGGPSEEQFF TGTGCCAGCAGTTACGAGGCGGGAGGGCCTTCGGAGGAGCAGTTCTTC . TRBV6-2/TRBV6-3 TRBD2 TRBJ2-1
CASTNTGTPYEQYF TGTGCCAGCACTAATACAGGAACCCCCTACGAGCAGTACTTC . TRBV28 . TRBJ2-7
CASSPRINYGYTF TGTGCCAGCAGCCCGCGAATTAACTATGGCTACACCTTC . TRBV14 . TRBJ1-2
CAIRSRDTTYEQYF TGTGCCATCCGATCGAGGGACACAACCTACGAGCAGTACTTC . TRBV10-3 . TRBJ2-7
CASSPATGIVDEQYF TGTGCCAGCTCACCAGCGACGGGAATCGTCGACGAGCAGTACTTC . TRBV18 . TRBJ2-7
CASSPQGQSKYF TGTGCCAGCAGCCCCCAAGGACAATCTAAGTACTTC . TRBV11-2 . TRBJ2-4
CASSQDPRAASEQFF TGCGCCAGCAGCCAAGATCCGCGGGCCGCTAGTGAGCAGTTCTTC . TRBV4-3 . TRBJ2-1
CASSQDSSGVGGYTF TGTGCCAGCAGCCAAGATTCCTCAGGGGTTGGCGGCTACACCTTC . TRBV3-1 . TRBJ1-2
CAWSVRLENEKLFF TGTGCCTGGAGTGTACGACTCGAGAATGAAAAACTGTTTTTT . TRBV30 . TRBJ1-4
CATYLAGDRNEQFF TGTGCCACCTATCTAGCGGGAGACAGGAATGAGCAGTTCTTC . TRBV6-2/TRBV6-3 TRBD2 TRBJ2-1
CSVESDTFSNEQFF TGCAGCGTTGAGAGCGATACCTTCTCCAATGAGCAGTTCTTC . TRBV29-1 . TRBJ2-1
CAWGKEGNQPQHF TGTGCCTGGGGGAAAGAGGGCAATCAGCCCCAGCATTTT . TRBV30 . TRBJ1-5
CASIRRPGTSQDTQYF TGTGCCAGCATCCGGCGCCCCGGGACTAGCCAAGATACGCAGTATTTT . TRBV2 TRBD2 TRBJ2-3
CSSRFTASTDTQYF TGCAGCTCTCGGTTTACCGCTAGCACAGATACGCAGTATTTT . TRBV29-1 . TRBJ2-3
CAWSVRDRLSGNTIYF TGTGCCTGGAGTGTACGTGACAGGCTCTCTGGAAACACCATATATTTT . TRBV30 . TRBJ1-3
CASSVGGRSETQYF TGTGCCAGCAGCGTAGGCGGGAGGAGTGAGACCCAGTACTTC . TRBV9 TRBD2 TRBJ2-5
CSVEVYVKNTGELFF TGCAGCGTTGAAGTTTATGTTAAGAACACCGGGGAGCTGTTTTTT . TRBV29-1 . TRBJ2-2
CSARSTGTRRRDTQYF TGCAGCGCGAGATCCACCGGGACTAGGAGAAGAGATACGCAGTATTTT . TRBV29-1 TRBD2 TRBJ2-3
CASSSSATRGDTQYF TGTGCTAGCAGCTCCTCCGCTACTAGGGGTGATACGCAGTATTTT . TRBV7-7 . TRBJ2-3
CASSPHWGQLAKNIQYF TGTGCCAGCAGTCCCCATTGGGGACAGCTAGCCAAAAACATTCAGTACTTC once TRBV28 TRBD1 TRBJ2-4
CASSDGTAYEQYF TGTGCCAGCTCAGACGGGACAGCCTACGAGCAGTACTTC . TRBV18 TRBD1 TRBJ2-7
CASRNRAQETQYF TGTGCCAGCAGGAACCGGGCTCAAGAGACCCAGTACTTC . TRBV28 . TRBJ2-5
CSVDYRDEQFF TGCAGCGTTGATTATAGGGATGAGCAGTTCTTC once TRBV29-1 . TRBJ2-1
CASTHTHEEKVQFF TGTGCCAGCACCCACACGCACGAGGAAAAGGTGCAGTTCTTC . TRBV6-2/TRBV6-3 . TRBJ2-1
CASSVGGSYNEQFF TGTGCCAGCAGCGTAGGGGGTTCCTACAATGAGCAGTTCTTC . TRBV9 . TRBJ2-1